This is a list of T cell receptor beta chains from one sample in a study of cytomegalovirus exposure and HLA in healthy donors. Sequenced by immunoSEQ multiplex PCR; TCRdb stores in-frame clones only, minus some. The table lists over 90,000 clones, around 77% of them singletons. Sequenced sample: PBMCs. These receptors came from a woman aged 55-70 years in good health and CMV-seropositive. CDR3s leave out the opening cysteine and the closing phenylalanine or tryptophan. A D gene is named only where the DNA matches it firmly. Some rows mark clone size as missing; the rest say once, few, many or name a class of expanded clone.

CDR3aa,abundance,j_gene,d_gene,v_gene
ASSHADSGGQY,-,TRBJ2-7,TRBD2,TRBV4-1
ATSQGLAGVGEQF,-,TRBJ2-1,TRBD2,TRBV19
ASSLQGSNQPQH,-,TRBJ1-5,-,TRBV27
ASSRLAGANEQF,-,TRBJ2-1,TRBD2,TRBV14
ASSYRVEYGEQY,-,TRBJ2-7,-,TRBV28
ASSQVGQGVSTGELF,-,TRBJ2-2,TRBD1,TRBV4-2
ASSSQGVNTEAF,once,TRBJ1-1,TRBD1,TRBV18
AWSVRGTGNEKLF,-,TRBJ1-4,TRBD1,TRBV30
ASSQGLAGVREQF,-,TRBJ2-1,TRBD2,TRBV4-2
ASSDAGGSYNEQF,-,TRBJ2-1,-,TRBV5-1
SSSLELYGYT,-,TRBJ1-2,-,TRBV7-9
ASSYRVGGANVLT,-,TRBJ2-6,-,TRBV11-3
ASSVEGTGGTDTQY,-,TRBJ2-3,TRBD1,TRBV9
ASSLRQGAGGYT,-,TRBJ1-2,TRBD1,TRBV2
ASSAGEGASGANVLT,-,TRBJ2-6,-,TRBV7-3
SGAPYYEQY,-,TRBJ2-7,-,TRBV20-1
ASSRLAGGQETQY,-,TRBJ2-5,TRBD2,TRBV6-1
AWNRNRGGETQY,once,TRBJ2-5,-,TRBV30
ASSDRAGGYTDTQY,-,TRBJ2-3,TRBD2,TRBV7-6
ASSSQGYEQY,-,TRBJ2-7,-,TRBV18
ASSPATGLNYGYT,once,TRBJ1-2,-,TRBV5-1
ASSKWDRSKLYEQY,-,TRBJ2-7,-,TRBV21-1
ASSSARRDSANYGYT,-,TRBJ1-2,TRBD1,TRBV5-6
SVFSGSYEQY,-,TRBJ2-7,-,TRBV29-1
AWSDDRLPKTKRQPQH,-,TRBJ1-5,-,TRBV30
ASKLGAGANVLT,few,TRBJ2-6,-,TRBV28
ASSSGSRVAF,-,TRBJ1-1,-,TRBV28
ASSFFRTSGSSYNEQF,-,TRBJ2-1,TRBD2,TRBV27
ASSTGLAGLSYNEQF,-,TRBJ2-1,TRBD2,TRBV27
ASSPGQYYGYT,-,TRBJ1-2,-,TRBV25-1
ASRLGSYEQY,-,TRBJ2-7,-,TRBV28
ASSPGGRNTEAF,-,TRBJ1-1,-,TRBV5-1
ASSAGTGGGQPQH,-,TRBJ1-5,TRBD1,TRBV27
ASSPWTAGNTIY,few,TRBJ1-3,-,TRBV7-9
ASSLRGGNGYT,-,TRBJ1-2,TRBD1,TRBV7-9
ASSTTDTQY,-,TRBJ2-3,-,TRBV7-8
ASSRFGGGNQPQH,-,TRBJ1-5,-,TRBV4-1
AICQTSGCYEQY,few,TRBJ2-7,TRBD2,TRBV10-3
ASTDVKGAWGYT,-,TRBJ1-2,TRBD1,TRBV7-2
ASSLTSGSQQETQY,-,TRBJ2-5,TRBD2,TRBV5-4
ASSSGTGVGANVLT,once,TRBJ2-6,TRBD1,TRBV7-9
ASSYPGWENTEAF,few,TRBJ1-1,-,TRBV6-6
ASSGGQSGNQPQH,medium-sized,TRBJ1-5,TRBD1,TRBV18
ASSRTRQGWGTEAF,-,TRBJ1-1,TRBD1,TRBV27
ASSPRLEGDPDTQY,once,TRBJ2-3,-,TRBV7-9
ASSLATGGHNEQF,-,TRBJ2-1,TRBD1,TRBV5-1
ASSERQGAGDTQY,-,TRBJ2-3,TRBD1,TRBV4-1
SSQNPPGTGGTEAF,-,TRBJ1-1,TRBD1,TRBV29-1
ASSIAGLGNTIY,-,TRBJ1-3,-,TRBV19
ASSLTGGNEQF,-,TRBJ2-1,TRBD1,TRBV7-9
ASSYTRGREQY,once,TRBJ2-7,TRBD1,TRBV6-5
ASSHRGGGIDEQY,-,TRBJ2-7,-,TRBV25-1